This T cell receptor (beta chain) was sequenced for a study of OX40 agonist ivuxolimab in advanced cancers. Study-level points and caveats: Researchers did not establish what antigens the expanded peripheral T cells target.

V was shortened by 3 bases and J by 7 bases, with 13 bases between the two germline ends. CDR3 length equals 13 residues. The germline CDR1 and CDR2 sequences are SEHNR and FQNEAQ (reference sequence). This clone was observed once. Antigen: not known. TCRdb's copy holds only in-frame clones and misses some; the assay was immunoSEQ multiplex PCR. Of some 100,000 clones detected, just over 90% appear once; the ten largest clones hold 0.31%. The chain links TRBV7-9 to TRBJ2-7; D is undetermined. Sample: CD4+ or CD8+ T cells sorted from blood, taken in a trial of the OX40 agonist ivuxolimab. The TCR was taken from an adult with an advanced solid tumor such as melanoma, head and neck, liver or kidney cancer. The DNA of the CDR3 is TGTGCCAGCAGCTTCCCCGGTGGGCGGGAGCAGTACTTC. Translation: CASSFPGGREQYF.